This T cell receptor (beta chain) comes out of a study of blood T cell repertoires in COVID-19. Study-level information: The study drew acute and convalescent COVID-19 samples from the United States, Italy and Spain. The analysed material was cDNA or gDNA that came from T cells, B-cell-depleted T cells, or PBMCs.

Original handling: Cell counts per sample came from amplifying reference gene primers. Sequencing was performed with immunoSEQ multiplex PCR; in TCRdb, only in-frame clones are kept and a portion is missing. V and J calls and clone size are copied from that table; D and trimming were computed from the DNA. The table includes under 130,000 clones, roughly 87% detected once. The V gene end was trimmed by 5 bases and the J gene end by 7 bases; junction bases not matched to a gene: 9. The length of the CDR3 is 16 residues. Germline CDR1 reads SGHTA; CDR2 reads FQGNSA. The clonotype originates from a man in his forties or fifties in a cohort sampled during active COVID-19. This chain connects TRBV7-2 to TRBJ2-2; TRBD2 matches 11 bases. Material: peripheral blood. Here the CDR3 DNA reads TGTGCCAGCAGCCTACATAGCGGGGGGGCAGGCGGGGAGCTGTTTTTT. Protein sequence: CASSLHSGGAGGELFF.